In this sample, the clone carrying this TCR beta chain turned up many times. This sample was taken from a study of T cells in Graves' hyperthyroidism and ophthalmopathy. Germline V lookup: CDR1 SGHRS, CDR2 YFSETQ. The ends were cut back, 0 bases at V and 2 bases at J, with 6 bases in the middle. There are 14 residues in the CDR3. Authors of the study amplified TCR beta CDR3 regions from RNA transcripts. TCR CDR3 underwent first-round RT-PCR with the HTBI primer set. Using its own MiXCR run on the multiplex PCR reads, TCRdb lists one record per CDR3 protein. The sample consists of 400,000 to 600,000 distinct CDR3 sequences, approximately 16% of them appearing once.

The V and J genes are TRBV5-1 and TRBJ2-1; D ambiguous. The sample taken for sequencing was blood. The receptor was isolated from a woman under 40 with Graves' ophthalmopathy. CDR3 in amino acids: CASSLELPYNEQFF. The CDR3 nucleotides read TGCGCCAGCAGCTTGGAGCTCCCCTACAATGAGCAGTTCTTC.